Described below is a single T cell receptor beta chain sequence and its context. No antigen is known for it. MiXCR was run by TCRdb on the 5' RACE reads, yielding one entry per CDR3 protein. The sample lists about 29,000 distinct CDR3 sequences, less than 9% occurring once. Time point defined: sample taken at primary tumor resection. The donors were 70 or so patients with non-small cell lung cancer that was early-stage and untreated. The record originates from a study of spatial heterogeneity in lung cancer. Study findings and constraints: Intratumoral expanded alpha and beta TCR counts were found to track tumor mutation counts.

The CDR3 contains 14 residues. With 1 base removed from V and 4 bases from J, the gap between germline ends came to 10 bases. Per germline, CDR1 DFQATT and CDR2 SNEGSKA (reference sequence). This receptor was identified in a male donor with early-stage non-small cell lung cancer. The chain employs TRBV20-1 and TRBJ1-4, with D unclear. The material was lung tumor tissue, obtained at surgery. CDR3 nucleotide sequence: TGCAGTGCTAGAGGAAGACTGTTTAATGAAAAACTGTTTTTT. Translated, it gives CSARGRLFNEKLFF.